Following are 28 T cell receptor beta chains from one sample sequenced in a study of siplizumab effects on memory and regulatory T cells. Generated by immunoSEQ multiplex PCR, the TCRdb table keeps only in-frame clones and is missing some. The sample comprises more than 50,000 clones, more than 85% of which are singletons, and 30% to 40% rests with the top ten. The sample consisted of CD8+ T cells sorted from blood. The source of these receptors is a human donor in good health.

The chain recombines TRBV27 with TRBJ2-2; 9 nucleotides match TRBD2. Per the germline V gene, CDR1 is MNHEY and CDR2 is SMNVEV (reference sequence). The CDR3 has 15 residues. Trimming removed 6 bases from V and 2 bases from J; junction bases left unmatched: 4. CDR3 loop: CASSQTSGNTGELFF. The CDR3 DNA follows: TGTGCCAGCAGCCAGACTAGCGGCAACACCGGGGAGCTGTTTTTT.

This chain uses TRBV7-9 with TRBJ2-1; D remains unclear. V lost 5 bases and J lost 0, with 8 bases in between. CDR3 length: 14 amino acids. Germline CDR1 is SEHNR and CDR2 is FQNEAQ (reference sequence). DNA for the CDR3: TGTGCCAGCAGCCCCCGACTCTCCTACAATGAGCAGTTCTTC. It translates to CASSPRLSYNEQFF.

The rearrangement links TRBV27 to TRBJ1-3; weak D call: TRBD1 (5 bases). The CDR3 length is 15 residues. V was trimmed by 1 base and J by 0 bases, leaving 7 bases between them. Germline values: CDR1 MNHEY, CDR2 SMNVEV (reference sequence). CDR3 coding DNA: TGTGCCAGCAGTTTATGGGGGGACTCTGGAAACACCATATATTTT. Its translation is CASSLWGDSGNTIYF.

The CDR3 loop reads CASSVGQGVSYEQYF. The CDR3 region has the DNA TGTGCCAGTAGTGTGGGACAGGGCGTCTCCTACGAGCAGTACTTC. This chain links TRBV19 with TRBJ2-7, with 9 bases lining up with TRBD1. The trim removed 5 bases at V and 0 bases at J, leaving 5 bases unmatched. The germline V gene has CDR1 LNHDA and CDR2 SQIVND (reference sequence). CDR3 length equals 15 residues.

The chain has TRBV29-1 and TRBJ2-7, with D perhaps TRBD2 (5 bases). V was pared by 4 bases and J by 4 bases, with 8 bases between. Per the germline V gene, CDR1 is SQVTM and CDR2 is ANQGSEA. The CDR3 consists of 11 residues. This CDR3 reads CSVVRGYEQYF. DNA of the CDR3: TGCAGCGTTGTCCGGGGTTACGAGCAGTACTTC.

The chain links TRBV5-1 to TRBJ1-2; D is unresolved. V lost 0 bases and J lost 5, with 8 bases in between. CDR3 size: 13 residues. From germline, CDR1 is SGHRS and CDR2 YFSETQ. CDR3 coding DNA: TGCGCCAGCAGCTTGGCCAGCGATTATGGCTACACCTTC. It yields the protein CASSLASDYGYTF.

This chain uses TRBV9 with TRBJ2-1, with D perhaps TRBD1 (6 bases). Trimming took off 0 bases at V and 5 bases at J, with 15 bases between the two ends. CDR3 length equals 16 residues. Germline V gene lookup returns CDR1 SGDLS and CDR2 YYNGEE. CDR3 bases: TGTGCCAGCAGCGTAGCTAAAGGGGGAAACGACAATGAGCAGTTCTTC. This translates into CASSVAKGGNDNEQFF.

This clone occurred a few times. The chain couples TRBV9 to TRBJ2-1; TRBD2 aligns across 11 bases. The germline V gene encodes CDR1 SGDLS and CDR2 YYNGEE. This CDR3 region has 15 residues. V was clipped by 4 bases and J by 8 bases; unmatched bases: 8. CDR3 protein: CASSPLAGGPDEQFF. The CDR3 coding sequence is TGTGCCAGCAGCCCTTTAGCGGGAGGGCCGGATGAGCAGTTCTTC.

The chain couples TRBV7-3 to TRBJ2-1, with 7 positions matching TRBD2. CDR1 and CDR2 (germline): SGHTA, FQGTGA. Losses at the gene ends were 1 base for V and 3 bases for J; bases not matched to a gene: 6. The CDR3 runs to 16 residues. CDR3 nucleotides: TGTGCCAGCAGCTTAAGGTCTAGCGGAGACTACAATGAGCAGTTCTTC. This encodes CASSLRSSGDYNEQFF.

CDR3 nucleotide sequence: TGCGCCAGCAGCCCCCGGCCCGGGACAGGTGACCAGCCCCAGCATTTT. Amino acids: CASSPRPGTGDQPQHF. This chain joins TRBV4-1 and TRBJ1-5, with 8 bases identical to TRBD1. The junction had 12 bases not matched to a gene; V was cut back by 4 bases and J by 7 bases. This CDR3 is 16 amino acids long. Germline values: CDR1 MGHRA, CDR2 YSYEKL.

This clone has a single count. The V gene is TRBV19, the J gene TRBJ2-7, with D possibly being TRBD1 (8 bases). Germline loops: CDR1 LNHDA, CDR2 SQIVND (reference sequence). The CDR3 contains 15 residues. V lost 5 bases, J lost 2 bases, and 16 bases lay in between. For the CDR3, the DNA is TGTGCCAGTAGTCAACAGGGGGGGTCGGCCTACGAGCAGTACTTC. This translates into CASSQQGGSAYEQYF.

V gene TRBV19 combines with J gene TRBJ2-7, with TRBD1 as a possible D gene (6 bases). The germline gives CDR1 LNHDA, CDR2 SQIVND (reference sequence). V was cut by 5 bases and J by 1 base, with 12 bases left in between. The CDR3 is made up of 14 amino acids. CDR3 coding DNA: TGTGCCAGTAGTTCCGGGACATGGTCCTACGAGCAGTACTTC. Its protein product is CASSSGTWSYEQYF.

This clone is medium-sized. V gene TRBV6-5 combines with J gene TRBJ1-1; no definite D call. Germline values: CDR1 MNHEY, CDR2 SVGAGI. V shed 7 bases and J shed 8 bases, with 17 bases lying between them. This CDR3 has 13 amino acids. CDR3 in amino acids: CASNFLSSGEAFF. CDR3 nucleotides: TGTGCCAGCAACTTCCTTAGTTCCGGCGAAGCTTTCTTT.

J is TRBJ2-1 and V is TRBV5-5; 11 bases agree with TRBD2. The CDR3 has 16 amino acids. V trimming: 4 bases; J trimming: 2 bases; junction bases outside the gene matches: 5. Germline CDR1 and CDR2: SGHKS and YYEKEE (reference sequence). The CDR3 nucleotides are TGTGCCAGCAGCATCGTAGCGGGAGGGCCCTACAATGAGCAGTTCTTC. Amino acids: CASSIVAGGPYNEQFF. The full variable domain, in which reference TRBV5-5 and TRBJ2-1 provide the parts outside the CDR3, is DAGVTQSPTHLIKTRGQQVTLRCSPISGHKSVSWYQQVLGQGPQFIFQYYEKEERGRGNFPDRFSARQFPNYSSELNVNALLLGDSALYLCASSIVAGGPYNEQFFGPGTRLTVL.

V is TRBV27 and J is TRBJ2-7; a weak D match, TRBD1 (6 bases). CDR1 is MNHEY and CDR2 is SMNVEV in the germline V gene (reference sequence). V was trimmed by 2 bases and J by 2 bases, leaving 7 bases between them. The CDR3 length is 13 residues. The CDR3 nucleotides read TGTGCCAGCAGTTTACAGGGGACCTACGAGCAGTACTTC. Amino acid sequence: CASSLQGTYEQYF.

This chain connects TRBV18 to TRBJ2-5; D not resolved. CDR1 and CDR2 from the germline V gene are KGHSH and LQKENI. Between the trimmed V and J ends, which lost 6 bases and 3 bases, there was a span of 8 bases. CDR3 length: 12 residues. DNA of the CDR3: TGTGCCAGCTCGACCCCCGAAGAGACCCAGTACTTC. Translated, it gives CASSTPEETQYF.

The chain combines TRBV9 with TRBJ1-1; D might be TRBD1 (5 bases). The germline V gene has CDR1 SGDLS and CDR2 YYNGEE. The V end lost 4 bases, the J end lost 6 bases, and 22 bases lay between the germline ends. There are 16 residues in the CDR3. CDR3 sequence reads: CASSSSLHGGESEAFF. As DNA, the CDR3 is TGTGCCAGCAGCTCGAGTCTCCATGGGGGGGAATCTGAAGCTTTCTTT.

This chain uses TRBV15 with TRBJ1-1; D gene unclear. V lost 4 bases, J lost 5 bases, and 17 bases lay in between. CDR3 length: 15 residues. The V gene's germline CDR1 is LNHNV and CDR2 YYDKDF (reference sequence). CDR3 bases: TGTGCCACCAGCATTATGACTGGAGGAAGAACTGAAGCTTTCTTT. As protein: CATSIMTGGRTEAFF.

The V and J genes are TRBV4-1 and TRBJ1-6; the match to TRBD1 covers 7 bases. CDR3 size: 15 residues. The germline V gene encodes CDR1 MGHRA and CDR2 YSYEKL. Trimming cost V 0 bases and J 6 bases; bases outside gene matches: 2. This CDR3 is CASSQEGGGNSPLHF. The CDR3 DNA follows: TGCGCCAGCAGCCAAGAAGGGGGCGGTAATTCACCCCTCCACTTT.

This clone was recorded only once. This chain links TRBV29-1 with TRBJ1-2; D unclear. This CDR3 is built from 11 residues. Germline V gene data show CDR1 as SQVTM and CDR2 as ANQGSEA. This chain's CDR3 is CAVRVGYGYTF. The CDR3 DNA is TGCGCAGTACGGGTAGGCTATGGCTACACCTTC.

This clone has a single count. The V gene is TRBV5-8, the J gene TRBJ2-7; tentative D call: TRBD1 (6 bases). Trimming took off 5 bases at V and 4 bases at J, with 19 bases between the two ends. The CDR3 sequence is 15 residues long. Germline V gene data show CDR1 as SGHTS and CDR2 as YDEGEE. The CDR3 DNA sequence: TGTGCCAGCAGTGCACCCGACAGGCCGGGTTACGAGCAGTACTTC. It is translated as CASSAPDRPGYEQYF.

The CDR3, as DNA: TGCGCCAGCACCTACCCTCTAGCGGGAGTTTACAATGAGCAGTTCTTC. This sequence encodes CASTYPLAGVYNEQFF. The V gene is TRBV10-2, the J gene TRBJ2-1; 10 bases align to TRBD2. Looked up from germline, CDR1 is WSHSY and CDR2 is SAAADI. This CDR3 has 16 amino acids. Trimming cost V 7 bases and J 4 bases; bases outside gene matches: 10.

V usage is TRBV25-1 and J usage is TRBJ2-1; D not resolved. Germline CDR1 is MGHDK and CDR2 is SYGVNS. V was cut by 3 bases and J by 9 bases, with 9 bases left in between. CDR3 length: 12 residues. The CDR3 sequence is CASSDLIGEQFF. CDR3 coding DNA: TGTGCCAGCAGTGACTTGATCGGTGAGCAGTTCTTC.

J is TRBJ1-3 and V is TRBV6-1; TRBD1 is a possible D gene (5 bases). V was shortened by 3 bases and J by 0 bases, with 18 bases between the two germline ends. This CDR3 has 18 residues. CDR1 is MNHNS and CDR2 is SASEGT in the germline V gene. The CDR3 bases are TGTGCCAGCAGTGAGGGCCCGCCAGGGATCAGCTCTGGAAACACCATATATTTT. Amino acids: CASSEGPPGISSGNTIYF.

The gene calls are TRBV7-8 and TRBJ2-3; 11 nucleotides align to TRBD2. V was pared by 5 bases and J by 0 bases, with 10 bases of the junction left unmatched. The CDR3 sequence is 18 residues long. The germline CDR1 and CDR2 sequences are SGHVS and FQNEAQ. Here the CDR3 DNA reads TGTGCCAGCAGCAAACCCGGGACTAGCGGTATCAGCACAGATACGCAGTATTTT. This sequence encodes CASSKPGTSGISTDTQYF. The variable domain in full, with the rest retrieved from reference TRBV7-8 and TRBJ2-3, is GAGVSQSPRYKVAKRGQDVALRCDPISGHVSLFWYQQALGQGPEFLTYFQNEAQLDKSGLPSDRFFAERPEGSVSTLKIQRTQQEDSAVYLCASSKPGTSGISTDTQYFGPGTRLTVL.

This sequence joins TRBV29-1 and TRBJ2-7; D is tentatively TRBD1 or TRBD2 (5 bases each). CDR1 is SQVTM, CDR2 ANQGSEA, per germline. V lost 3 bases, J lost 6 bases, and 12 bases lay in between. There are 12 residues in the CDR3. CDR3 sequence (DNA): TGCAGCGTTGATAACGGGGCCGGCGAGCAGTACTTC. Protein sequence: CSVDNGAGEQYF.

V and J are TRBV6-5 and TRBJ2-5, with TRBD2 identical over 11 bases. J gave up 2 bases and V 0 bases, and 2 bases lay outside the gene matches. CDR1 MNHEY and CDR2 SVGAGI come from the germline V gene. The CDR3 extends over 16 amino acids. The CDR3 spells CASSYSGLADQETQYF. In nucleotides, the CDR3 is TGTGCCAGCAGTTACTCGGGACTAGCGGATCAAGAGACCCAGTACTTC.

V gene TRBV2 combines with J gene TRBJ1-2; D gene unclear. This CDR3 comprises 13 residues. CDR1 is SNHLY, CDR2 FYNNEI, per germline. Trimming left V 6 bases short and J 6 bases short, with 14 bases between. The CDR3 sequence: CASSLPSTDGYTF. For the CDR3, the DNA is TGTGCCAGCAGCCTACCATCGACGGATGGCTACACCTTC.